A selection of T cell receptor beta chains follows, all from one sample in a study of blood T cell repertoires in COVID-19. Repertoires were generated with immunoSEQ multiplex PCR, while TCRdb's copy carries only in-frame clones and drops some. The sample lists hundreds of thousands of clones, 70% to 90% occurring once. Sample: peripheral blood. The receptors here all came from a man aged 65 to 85 with acute or convalescent COVID-19. The CDR3 runs from the conserved cysteine through the conserved F or W. The D gene is left open where the match is weak. A row's size may be missing; if present it is once, few, many or a size class.

v_gene	j_gene	d_gene	abundance	CDR3aa	CDR3nt
TRBV11-2	TRBJ2-7	-	-	CASSSHPPDISEQYF	TGTGCCAGCAGCTCCCACCCCCCGGACATAAGCGAGCAGTACTTC
TRBV18	TRBJ2-7	-	-	CASSPMLSQVYEQYF	TGTGCCAGCTCACCAATGCTTTCGCAGGTCTACGAGCAGTACTTC
TRBV18	TRBJ2-7	-	-	CASSQSSGQGGYEQYF	TGTGCCAGCTCACAATCTTCGGGCCAAGGAGGCTACGAGCAGTACTTC
TRBV28	TRBJ1-2	TRBD1	once	CASHLEGGGGYTF	TGTGCCAGCCATCTCGAAGGGGGCGGTGGCTACACCTTC
TRBV28	TRBJ1-5	-	-	CASRGLQGTYSNQPQHF	TGTGCCAGCAGGGGGTTACAGGGAACCTATAGCAATCAGCCCCAGCATTTT
TRBV30	TRBJ2-7	-	-	CAWSGPAGIRYEQYF	TGTGCCTGGAGTGGGCCAGCGGGCATCCGCTACGAGCAGTACTTC
TRBV4-2	TRBJ1-1	-	-	CASSQELRTEAFF	TGTGCCAGCAGCCAAGAACTACGCACTGAAGCTTTCTTT
TRBV7-2	TRBJ2-2	-	-	CASSTQGAGELFF	TGTGCCAGCAGCACTCAGGGCGCCGGGGAGCTGTTTTTT
TRBV5-1	TRBJ2-1	TRBD2	-	CASSLGLAFGNEQFF	TGCGCCAGCAGCCTGGGACTAGCGTTTGGAAATGAGCAGTTCTTC
TRBV6-5	TRBJ2-2	-	-	CASSYDRFSTGELFF	TGTGCCAGCAGTTACGACAGGTTCTCAACCGGGGAGCTGTTTTTT
TRBV5-1	TRBJ2-1	-	once	CASSLGSAGSYNEQFF	TGCGCCAGCAGCTTGGGCTCCGCGGGCTCCTACAATGAGCAGTTCTTC
TRBV7-9	TRBJ1-4	TRBD1	-	CASRPGTGWSNEKLFF	TGTGCCAGTCGTCCCGGGACAGGGTGGTCTAATGAAAAACTGTTTTTT
TRBV10-3	TRBJ1-1	-	-	CAIRNTGINEAFF	TGTGCCATCAGAAACACAGGGATCAATGAAGCTTTCTTT
TRBV5-1	TRBJ2-7	-	-	CASSLDWSSYEQYF	TGCGCCAGCAGCTTGGACTGGAGCTCCTACGAGCAGTACTTC
TRBV7-9	TRBJ1-4	-	-	CASRPTWGRGEKLFF	TGTGCCAGCAGACCGACCTGGGGCAGGGGTGAAAAACTGTTTTTT
TRBV2	TRBJ1-6	-	-	CASRVYNSPLHF	TGTGCCAGCAGAGTCTACAATTCACCCCTCCACTTT
TRBV15	TRBJ1-2	TRBD1	few	CATSGGQGLAYGYTF	TGTGCCACCAGCGGCGGACAGGGCCTTGCCTATGGCTACACCTTC
TRBV5-6	TRBJ2-7	TRBD1	-	CASSSTRDRGFGEQYF	TGTGCCAGCAGCTCTACCCGGGACAGGGGATTCGGAGAGCAGTACTTC
TRBV3-1/TRBV3-2	TRBJ2-2	TRBD2	-	CASSQGGGNTGELFF	TGTGCCAGCAGCCAAGGCGGGGGGAACACCGGGGAGCTGTTTTTT
TRBV20-1	TRBJ1-4	-	-	CSASTGGVDEKLFF	TGCAGTGCTAGTACCGGGGGGGTCGATGAAAAACTGTTTTTT
TRBV6-5	TRBJ2-5	TRBD1	-	CASRRGTGWGETQYF	TGTGCCAGCAGACGCGGGACAGGGTGGGGAGAGACCCAGTACTTC
TRBV18	TRBJ2-5	-	-	CASSRGEQETQYF	TGTGCCAGCTCACGGGGGGAACAAGAGACCCAGTACTTC
TRBV7-9	TRBJ1-1	TRBD1	-	CASSSQGATEAFF	TGTGCCAGCAGCTCGCAGGGGGCCACTGAAGCTTTCTTT
TRBV7-9	TRBJ2-1	-	-	CASSLVGRVDNEQFF	TGTGCCAGCAGCTTAGTCGGCAGGGTGGACAATGAGCAGTTCTTC
TRBV4-1	TRBJ2-2	TRBD1	-	CASSQEDRGNTGELFF	TGCGCCAGCAGCCAAGAAGACAGGGGGAACACCGGGGAGCTGTTTTTT
TRBV7-2	TRBJ2-3	-	-	CASSLGQVRTDTQYF	TGTGCCAGCAGCTTAGGACAGGTGCGAACAGATACGCAGTATTTT
TRBV3-1/TRBV3-2	TRBJ2-7	TRBD2	few	CASSQVFSREGPYEQYF	TGTGCCAGCAGCCAAGTATTTTCTCGGGAGGGCCCGTACGAGCAGTACTTC
TRBV10-3	TRBJ2-7	-	-	CAISGGQGIGNEQYF	TGTGCCATCAGTGGTGGGCAGGGTATCGGTAACGAGCAGTACTTC
TRBV21-1	TRBJ1-2	-	-	CASSVGTGKTGYGYTF	TGTGCCAGCAGCGTCGGGACAGGGAAAACGGGGTATGGCTACACCTTC
TRBV29-1	TRBJ2-7	TRBD2	-	CSVEEGRGGDEQYF	TGCAGCGTTGAAGAAGGTCGGGGAGGGGACGAGCAGTACTTC
TRBV6-5	TRBJ2-3	TRBD2	-	CASVGGGYATDTQYF	TGTGCCAGCGTCGGGGGGGGCTATGCCACAGATACGCAGTATTTT
TRBV24-1	TRBJ1-1	TRBD1	-	CATATGTGNTEAFF	TGTGCCACCGCAACCGGGACAGGGAACACTGAAGCTTTCTTT
TRBV18	TRBJ2-5	-	-	CASSPGHGNQETQYF	TGTGCCAGCTCCCCAGGACATGGGAATCAAGAGACCCAGTACTTC
TRBV6-2/TRBV6-3	TRBJ2-3	-	-	CASTPLQGGGTQYF	TGTGCCAGCACCCCGTTGCAGGGAGGTGGTACGCAGTATTTT
TRBV19	TRBJ2-7	TRBD2	many	CASTPSWTSNGEYEQYF	TGTGCCAGTACCCCTAGTTGGACTAGCAATGGGGAGTACGAGCAGTACTTC
TRBV3-1/TRBV3-2	TRBJ2-5	-	-	CASSQEGPSRETQYF	TGTGCCAGCAGCCAAGAGGGGCCGAGTAGAGAGACCCAGTACTTC
TRBV4-3	TRBJ2-3	-	-	CASSHRGVGTDTQYF	TGCGCCAGCAGCCATCGGGGAGTGGGCACAGATACGCAGTATTTT
TRBV2	TRBJ1-2	TRBD1	once	CASSRSGQGNYGYTF	TGTGCCAGCAGTCGCTCGGGACAGGGGAACTATGGCTACACCTTC
TRBV11-2	TRBJ2-2	TRBD1	-	CASSFGGQGVIVELFF	TGTGCCAGCAGCTTTGGAGGACAGGGGGTAATAGTGGAGCTGTTTTTT
TRBV10-2	TRBJ2-3	-	-	CASGGQTDTQYF	TGCGCCAGCGGAGGACAGACGGATACGCAGTATTTT
TRBV9	TRBJ2-2	-	-	CASSVVGQATGELFF	TGTGCCAGCAGCGTAGTGGGGCAGGCCACCGGGGAGCTGTTTTTT
TRBV9	TRBJ1-1	-	-	CASSGLQGRNTEAFF	TGTGCCAGCAGCGGACTCCAGGGGAGGAACACTGAAGCTTTCTTT
TRBV27	TRBJ2-7	TRBD2	-	CASGIAGISYEQYF	TGTGCCAGCGGCATAGCGGGGATCTCCTACGAGCAGTACTTC
TRBV6-5	TRBJ2-1	-	-	CASSRRGGNEQFF	TGTGCCAGCAGCCGGCGGGGAGGCAATGAGCAGTTCTTC
TRBV6-2/TRBV6-3	TRBJ1-5	TRBD1	-	CASSYSDRADQPQHF	TGTGCCAGCAGTTACTCGGACAGGGCAGACCAGCCCCAGCATTTT